Presented here are 6 T cell receptor beta chains from one specimen sequenced in a study of cytomegalovirus exposure and HLA in healthy donors. Sequenced by immunoSEQ multiplex PCR; TCRdb stores in-frame clones only, minus some. The table records about 79,000 clones, approximately 93% of them present only once. Material: PBMCs. The origin of the receptors is a woman under 40 in good health and CMV-seronegative.

This clone came up a few times. This CDR3 is also generated by other DNA sequences in the sample. The chain joins TRBV2 to TRBJ1-5; 11 nucleotides agree with TRBD1. In germline, CDR1 is SNHLY, CDR2 FYNNEI. J lost 5 bases, V lost 3 bases, and 0 bases had no gene match. The CDR3 covers 14 residues. CDR3 residues: CASSEGQGDQPQHF. The CDR3 nucleotides read TGTGCCAGCAGTGAGGGACAGGGGGATCAGCCCCAGCATTTT.

The chain employs TRBV11-2 and TRBJ1-1; D is possibly TRBD1 (5 bases). The germline V gene has CDR1 SGHAT and CDR2 FQNNGV. V shed 0 bases and J shed 3 bases, with 11 bases lying between them. There are 15 residues in the CDR3. The CDR3 sequence is CASSLDQGPYTEAFF. Written as DNA, the CDR3 is TGTGCCAGCAGCTTAGATCAGGGTCCGTACACTGAAGCTTTCTTT.

The chain joins TRBV30 to TRBJ2-2, with 12 bases lining up with TRBD2. Germline V gene lookup returns CDR1 GTSNPN and CDR2 SVGIG (reference sequence). Trimming at V came to 1 base and at J to 5 bases, leaving 8 bases not matched to a gene. This CDR3 contains 17 residues. The chain's CDR3 is CAWSAGRTSGVTGELFF. For the CDR3, the DNA is TGTGCCTGGAGTGCGGGTCGGACTAGCGGGGTAACCGGGGAGCTGTTTTTT.

The chain links TRBV10-3 to TRBJ1-4; D may be TRBD1 (6 bases). Deletions cut 10 bases from V and 8 bases from J, with 17 bases between. Looked up from germline, CDR1 is ENHRY and CDR2 is SYGVKD. This CDR3 is 13 amino acids long. This CDR3 reads CATAQGMEEKLFF. Written as DNA, the CDR3 is TGTGCCACCGCGCAGGGGATGGAGGAAAAACTGTTTTTT.

This clone has only one observation. The V gene is TRBV7-9, the J gene TRBJ2-3; 8 bases map to TRBD1. The CDR3 loop spans 16 amino acids. Germline lookup yields CDR1 SEHNR and CDR2 FQNEAQ (reference sequence). After removal of 6 bases from V and 5 bases from J, the junction contained 13 bases not matched to a gene. As DNA, the CDR3 is TGTGCCAGCAGACCCCCCGGGACAGGACGGGAAGATACGCAGTATTTT. Protein: CASRPPGTGREDTQYF.

V gene TRBV6-5 combines with J gene TRBJ2-7, with D perhaps matching TRBD2 (6 bases). Germline-derived CDR1 and CDR2 are MNHEY and SVGAGI. Between the trimmed V and J ends, which lost 6 bases and 5 bases, there was a span of 17 bases. This CDR3 region has 14 residues. The CDR3 DNA is TGTGCCAGCAGCTTCCGACGGTCGGGGGACGAGCAGTACTTC. Encoded protein: CASSFRRSGDEQYF.